The TCR beta chain described here comes from a study of human T cells and chemical hapten exposure. Germline loops: CDR1 LGHNA, CDR2 YNFKEQ. Deletions cut 0 bases from V and 10 bases from J, with 18 bases between. CDR3 length equals 15 residues. As to time point: pre-sensitization, week 0. Sample treatment: therapeutic diphenylcyclopropenone sensitization with weekly scalp DPC. TCRdb itself ran the RACE reads through MiXCR, one entry per CDR3 protein. The sample includes 180,000 or so distinct CDR3 sequences, 25% to 30% of them seen just once. This clonotype was obtained from a woman aged 25-40 years with alopecia areata. Some clones in this sample may be carry-over from other donors' samples. The gene calls are TRBV4-2 and TRBJ1-1, with D unresolved. This material consisted of whole blood, taken in connection with sensitization to the hapten diphenylcyclopropenone (DPC). The CDR3 loop reads CASSQETSGEQRAFF. Written as DNA, the CDR3 is TGTGCCAGCAGCCAAGAAACAAGCGGTGAACAGAGAGCTTTCTTT.